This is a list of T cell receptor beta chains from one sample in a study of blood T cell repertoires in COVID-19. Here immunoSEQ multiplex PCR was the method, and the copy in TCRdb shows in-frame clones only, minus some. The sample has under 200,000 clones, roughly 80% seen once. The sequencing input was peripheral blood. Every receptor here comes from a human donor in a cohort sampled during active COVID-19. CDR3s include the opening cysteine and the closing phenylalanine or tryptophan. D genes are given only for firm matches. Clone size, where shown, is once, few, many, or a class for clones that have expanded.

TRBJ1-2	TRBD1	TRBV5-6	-	TGTGCCAGCAGCCGAAACGACAGGGACCCTTATGGCTACACCTTC	CASSRNDRDPYGYTF
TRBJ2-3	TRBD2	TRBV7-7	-	TGTGCTAGCAGCTTAGCGGCGGGAGGCACCACAGATACGCAGTATTTT	CASSLAAGGTTDTQYF
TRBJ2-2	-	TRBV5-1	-	TGCGCCAGCAGCTCCGGACAAAACACCGGGGAGCTGTTTTTT	CASSSGQNTGELFF
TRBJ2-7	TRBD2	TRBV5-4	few	TGTGCCAGCAGCACCAGCGGGGGGCCTTCCTACGAGCAGTACTTC	CASSTSGGPSYEQYF
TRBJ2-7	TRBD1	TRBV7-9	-	TGTGCCAGCAGCCGACATCGCGCAGCCGGGACAGGGGGCCACGAGCAGTACTTC	CASSRHRAAGTGGHEQYF
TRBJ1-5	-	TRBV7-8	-	TGTGCCAGCAGCTTAGGGCCTAGCAATCAGCCCCAGCATTTT	CASSLGPSNQPQHF
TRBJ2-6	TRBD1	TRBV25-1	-	TGTGCCAGCACTCCGGCAGGGGGCTCTGGGGCCAACGTCCTGACTTTC	CASTPAGGSGANVLTF
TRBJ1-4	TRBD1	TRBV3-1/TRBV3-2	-	TGTGCCAGCACTCTTGCGGGACAGGGGGCGCAAAAACTGTTTTTT	CASTLAGQGAQKLFF
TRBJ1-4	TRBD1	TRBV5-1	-	TGCGCCAGCAGCTACTCAGGGGGAAAACTGTTTTTT	CASSYSGGKLFF
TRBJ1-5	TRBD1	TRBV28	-	TGTGCCAGCAGCTCCGACAGGGGGCGTCAGCCCCAGCATTTT	CASSSDRGRQPQHF
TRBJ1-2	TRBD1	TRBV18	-	TGTGCCAGCTCACCCGACAGGGTCGTTAGTGGCTACACCTTC	CASSPDRVVSGYTF
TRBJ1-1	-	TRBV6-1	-	TGTGCCAGCAGTGAAGCGTCCCTTACCCTCTTCGGGAACACTGAAGCTTTCTTT	CASSEASLTLFGNTEAFF
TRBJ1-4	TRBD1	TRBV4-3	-	TGCGCCAGCAGCCAAACCGGGACAGGGGGCGAAAAACTGTTTTTT	CASSQTGTGGEKLFF
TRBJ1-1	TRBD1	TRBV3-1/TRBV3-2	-	TGTGCCAGCACCTTAGGGGGCATGGGTCGAAGTGGGACTGAAGCTTTCTTT	CASTLGGMGRSGTEAFF
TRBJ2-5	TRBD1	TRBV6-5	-	TGTGCCAGCAGTCAACATGACAGGGTCCAAGAGACCCAGTACTTC	CASSQHDRVQETQYF
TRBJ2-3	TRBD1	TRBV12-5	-	TGTGCTAGTGGTTTGGGACAGGGAGCTACAGATACGCAGTATTTT	CASGLGQGATDTQYF
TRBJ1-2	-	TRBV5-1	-	TGCGCCTCAACAGGAGACAGCACCGCTGGCTACACCTTC	CASTGDSTAGYTF
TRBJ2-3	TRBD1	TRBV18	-	TGTGCCAGCTCTCGAACAGGGGGCTGGACAGATACGCAGTATTTT	CASSRTGGWTDTQYF
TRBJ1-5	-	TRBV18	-	TGTGCCAGCTCACAGGATGGGAGTCAGCCCCAGCATTTT	CASSQDGSQPQHF
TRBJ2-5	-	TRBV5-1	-	TGCGCCAGCAGCTCACAGGGCTCGGAGACCCAGTACTTC	CASSSQGSETQYF
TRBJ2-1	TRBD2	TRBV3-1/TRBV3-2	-	TGTGCCAGCAGCCCGGGACTAGCGGGAGGGCCGGGCAATGAGCAGTTCTTC	CASSPGLAGGPGNEQFF
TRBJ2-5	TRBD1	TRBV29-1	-	TGCACGTTAATCCTTCCAGGGGGAGAGACCCAGTACTTC	CTLILPGGETQYF
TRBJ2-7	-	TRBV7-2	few	TGTGCCAGCAGCTTTGCAGGGGGGTCCTACGAGCAGTACTTC	CASSFAGGSYEQYF
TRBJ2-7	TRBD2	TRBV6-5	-	TGTGCCAGCAGTTACGGAGCGGGGGGTATCTCCTACGAGCAGTACTTC	CASSYGAGGISYEQYF
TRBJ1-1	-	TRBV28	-	TGTGCCAGCAGTTTGGGAGGGGCTGAAGCTTTCTTT	CASSLGGAEAFF
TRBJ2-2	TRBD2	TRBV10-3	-	TGTGCCATCAGTGGCCCAACTGATCTAGCGGGAGGCCTGAACACCGGGGAGCTGTTTTTT	CAISGPTDLAGGLNTGELFF
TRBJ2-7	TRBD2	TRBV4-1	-	TGCGCCAGCAGCCAGAGCTCGGGACTAGCGGGAGGGGGAAACGAGCAGTACTTC	CASSQSSGLAGGGNEQYF
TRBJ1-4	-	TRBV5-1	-	TGCGCCAGCAGCTTGGGGGGGCAAACTAATGAAAAACTGTTTTTT	CASSLGGQTNEKLFF